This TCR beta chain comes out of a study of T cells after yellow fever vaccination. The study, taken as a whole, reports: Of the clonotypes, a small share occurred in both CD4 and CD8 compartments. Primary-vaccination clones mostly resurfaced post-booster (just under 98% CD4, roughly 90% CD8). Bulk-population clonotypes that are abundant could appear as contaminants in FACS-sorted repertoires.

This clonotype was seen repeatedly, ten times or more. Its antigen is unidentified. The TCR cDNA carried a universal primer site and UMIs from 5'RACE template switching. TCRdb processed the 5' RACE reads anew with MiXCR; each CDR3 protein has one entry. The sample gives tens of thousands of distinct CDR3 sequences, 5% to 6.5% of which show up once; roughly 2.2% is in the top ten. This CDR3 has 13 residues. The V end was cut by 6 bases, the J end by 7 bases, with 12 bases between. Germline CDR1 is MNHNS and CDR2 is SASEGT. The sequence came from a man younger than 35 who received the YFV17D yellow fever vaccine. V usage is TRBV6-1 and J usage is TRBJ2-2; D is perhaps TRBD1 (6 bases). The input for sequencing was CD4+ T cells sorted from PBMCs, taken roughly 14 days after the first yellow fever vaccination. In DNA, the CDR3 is TGTGCCAGCAGGAAACAGGGCGGCGGGGAGCTGTTTTTT. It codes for CASRKQGGGELFF.